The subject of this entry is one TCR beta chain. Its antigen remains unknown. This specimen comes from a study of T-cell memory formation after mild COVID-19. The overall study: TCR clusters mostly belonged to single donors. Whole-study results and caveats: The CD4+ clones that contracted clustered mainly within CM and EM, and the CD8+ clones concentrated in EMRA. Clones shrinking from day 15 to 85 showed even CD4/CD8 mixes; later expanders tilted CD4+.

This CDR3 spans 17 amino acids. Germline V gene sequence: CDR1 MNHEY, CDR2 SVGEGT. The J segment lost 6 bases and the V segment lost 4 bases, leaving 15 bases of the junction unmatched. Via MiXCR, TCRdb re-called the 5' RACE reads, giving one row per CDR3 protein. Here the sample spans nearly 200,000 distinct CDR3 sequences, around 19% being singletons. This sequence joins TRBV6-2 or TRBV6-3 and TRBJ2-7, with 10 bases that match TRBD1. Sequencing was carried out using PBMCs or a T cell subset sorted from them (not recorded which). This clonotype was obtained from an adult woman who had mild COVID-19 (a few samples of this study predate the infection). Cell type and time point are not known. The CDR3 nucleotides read TGTGCCAGCAGTTCGCGACAGGGGGCTATCAGTTCTGGCGAGCAGTACTTC. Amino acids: CASSSRQGAISSGEQYF.